The present entry profiles one TCR beta chain with its context. The data belong to a study of cytomegalovirus exposure and HLA in healthy donors. The PCR ran on 60 Vbeta and 13 Jbeta primers. This table comes from immunoSEQ multiplex PCR, and its TCRdb copy is limited to in-frame clones, with some not included. The table has some 130,000 clones, 76% seen once. The V gene lost 1 base and the J gene lost 0 bases, with 9 bases spanning the gap. The germline CDR1 and CDR2 sequences are MGHDK and SYGVNS. The CDR3 spans 15 residues. This chain joins TRBV25-1 and TRBJ1-1, with no clear D. The clonotype was recovered from a man aged 40-49 years in good health and CMV-seronegative. Input material: PBMCs. The CDR3 DNA reads TGTGCCAGCAGTGAATTCAACAGCTTGAACACTGAAGCTTTCTTT. Its translation: CASSEFNSLNTEAFF.